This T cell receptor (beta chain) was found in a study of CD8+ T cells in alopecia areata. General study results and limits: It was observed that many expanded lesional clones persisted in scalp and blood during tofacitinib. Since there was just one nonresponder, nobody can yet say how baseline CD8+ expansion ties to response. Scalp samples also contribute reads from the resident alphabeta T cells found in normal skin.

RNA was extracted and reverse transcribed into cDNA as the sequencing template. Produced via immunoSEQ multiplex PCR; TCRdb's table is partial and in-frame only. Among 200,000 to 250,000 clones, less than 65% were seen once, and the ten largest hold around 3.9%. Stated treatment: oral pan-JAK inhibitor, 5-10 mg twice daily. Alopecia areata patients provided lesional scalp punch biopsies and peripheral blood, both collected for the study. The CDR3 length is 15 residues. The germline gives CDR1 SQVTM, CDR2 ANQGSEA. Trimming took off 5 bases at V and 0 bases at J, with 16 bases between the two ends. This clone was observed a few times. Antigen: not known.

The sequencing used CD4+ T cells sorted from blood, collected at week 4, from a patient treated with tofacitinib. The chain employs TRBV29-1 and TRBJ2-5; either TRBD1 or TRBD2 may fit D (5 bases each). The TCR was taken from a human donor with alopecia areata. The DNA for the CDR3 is TGCAGCGTTCGGGTCGGGACGGCGAACCAAGAGACCCAGTACTTC. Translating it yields CSVRVGTANQETQYF.